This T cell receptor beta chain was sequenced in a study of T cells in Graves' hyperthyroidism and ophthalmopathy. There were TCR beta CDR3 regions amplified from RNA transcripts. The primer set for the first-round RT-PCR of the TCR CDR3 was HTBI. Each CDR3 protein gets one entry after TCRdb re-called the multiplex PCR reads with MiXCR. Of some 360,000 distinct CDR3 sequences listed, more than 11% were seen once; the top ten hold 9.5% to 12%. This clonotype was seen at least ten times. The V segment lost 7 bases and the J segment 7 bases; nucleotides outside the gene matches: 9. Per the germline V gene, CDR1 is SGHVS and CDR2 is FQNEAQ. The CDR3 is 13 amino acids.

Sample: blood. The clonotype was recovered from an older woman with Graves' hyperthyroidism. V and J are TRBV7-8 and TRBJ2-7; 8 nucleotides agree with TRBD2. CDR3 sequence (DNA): TGTGCCAGCATCATCCAACCTAGCGGGGAGCAGTACTTC. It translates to CASIIQPSGEQYF.